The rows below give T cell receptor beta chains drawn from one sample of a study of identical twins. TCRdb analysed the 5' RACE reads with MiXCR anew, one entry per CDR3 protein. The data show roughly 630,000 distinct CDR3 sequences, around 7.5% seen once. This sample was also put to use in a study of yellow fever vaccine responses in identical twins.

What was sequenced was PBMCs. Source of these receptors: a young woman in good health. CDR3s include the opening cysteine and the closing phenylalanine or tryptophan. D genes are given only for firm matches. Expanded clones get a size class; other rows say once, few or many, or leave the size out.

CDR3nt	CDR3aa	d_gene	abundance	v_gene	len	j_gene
TGTGCCAGCAGGAAATCCGGAGTAGGCACAGATACGCAGTATTTT	CASRKSGVGTDTQYF	NA	few	TRBV7-9	15	TRBJ2-3
TGTGCCACCAGTGACAGGGACAGGCCGAATCAGCCCCAGCATTTT	CATSDRDRPNQPQHF	TRBD1	NA	TRBV24-1	15	TRBJ1-5
TGTGCCAGCAGTTCCTTACTAGCGGGAGGGCCGGTCACCGGGGAGCTGTTTTTT	CASSSLLAGGPVTGELFF	TRBD2	few	TRBV12-3/TRBV12-4	18	TRBJ2-2
TGTGCCAGCAGCCAAAAGGAGACGAGCACAGATACGCAGTATTTT	CASSQKETSTDTQYF	NA	NA	TRBV16	15	TRBJ2-3
TGTGCCAGCAGCCCGGGACTAGCTTGGGCCGGGGAGCTGTTTTTT	CASSPGLAWAGELFF	TRBD2	few	TRBV12-3/TRBV12-4	15	TRBJ2-2
TGTGCCAGCAGCTTTTTATCCGGAAATAATTCACCCCTCCACTTT	CASSFLSGNNSPLHF	NA	NA	TRBV11-2	15	TRBJ1-6
TGTGCCAGCAGCCGAACGCAGGGGGACGCCCAGTACTTC	CASSRTQGDAQYF	TRBD1	NA	TRBV11-2	13	TRBJ2-5
TGTGCCAGCAGTGAGCAAGAGACATTCACGTATGGCTACACCTTC	CASSEQETFTYGYTF	NA	many	TRBV2	15	TRBJ1-2
TGTGCCAGCAGTTACACCCGGGACGCTAGGAACGGCTACACCTTC	CASSYTRDARNGYTF	NA	NA	TRBV6-5	15	TRBJ1-2
TGTGCCACCAGCCTCGGCGGGGGCTACACCTTC	CATSLGGGYTF	NA	NA	TRBV24-1	11	TRBJ1-2
TGTGCCAGCATTTCCGGGACAGGGGTTGGCTACACCTTC	CASISGTGVGYTF	TRBD1	many	TRBV5-6	13	TRBJ1-2
TGTGCCAGCAGTGAAGGTTCTAGCGGGAGGGCTATCTCCTACGAGCAGTACTTC	CASSEGSSGRAISYEQYF	TRBD2	NA	TRBV2	18	TRBJ2-7
TGTGCCAGCACCCTGGGCCCGGGAGAGAATCACGAGCAGTACTTC	CASTLGPGENHEQYF	NA	many	TRBV13	15	TRBJ2-7
TGCAGCGTTGAACTAACGGTCTCCTACAATGAGCAGTTCTTC	CSVELTVSYNEQFF	NA	NA	TRBV29-1	14	TRBJ2-1
TGTGCCAGCAGCCAGGGACTACTGAGCTCCTACAATGAGCAGTTCTTC	CASSQGLLSSYNEQFF	TRBD2	few	TRBV9	16	TRBJ2-1
TGTGCCAGCAGTGAAGCAGGACAGCCTAATGAAAAACTGTTTTTT	CASSEAGQPNEKLFF	NA	many	TRBV2	15	TRBJ1-4
TGTGCCAGCAGTGAAGCAGCGGGAGGGGTTGAGCAGTTCTTC	CASSEAAGGVEQFF	TRBD2	NA	TRBV25-1	14	TRBJ2-1
TGTGCCAGCAGCTTACCGGGGAGTTACACCGGGGAGCTGTTTTTT	CASSLPGSYTGELFF	NA	many	TRBV7-7	15	TRBJ2-2
TGCGCCAGCAGCTTGGGCCGGTCTTCGGACGGAAACACCATATATTTT	CASSLGRSSDGNTIYF	NA	few	TRBV5-1	16	TRBJ1-3
TGTGCCAGTAGTATCCCCGGACAGGGTCAGCCCCAGCATTTT	CASSIPGQGQPQHF	TRBD1	few	TRBV19	14	TRBJ1-5
TGCAGTGCTAGACTCCGGACTAGCCGATACACAGATACGCAGTATTTT	CSARLRTSRYTDTQYF	TRBD2	few	TRBV20-1	16	TRBJ2-3
TGTGCCATCTGTTCGACTAGCGGGAGGGCCCGGGGCACAGATACGCAGTATTTT	CAICSTSGRARGTDTQYF	TRBD2	NA	TRBV3-1	18	TRBJ2-3